The 18 T cell receptor beta chains given below trace back to one sample, sequenced in a study of control samples from healthy donors and cancer patients. This table comes from immunoSEQ multiplex PCR, and its TCRdb copy is limited to in-frame clones, with some not included. The sample contains about 85,000 clones, approximately 88% of which appear only once. Sequenced: blood. The receptors derive from a woman aged 60-75 years in good health.

This chain connects TRBV10-3 to TRBJ1-1; TRBD1 agrees at 8 bases. Germline V gene lookup returns CDR1 ENHRY and CDR2 SYGVKD. The CDR3 runs 13 residues. Germline trimming cut 7 bases from V and 1 base from J; bases unmatched to any gene: 2. In DNA form, the CDR3 reads TGTGCCATCACAGGACAGGGGAACACTGAAGCTTTCTTT. Its protein is CAITGQGNTEAFF.

The chain employs TRBV24-1 and TRBJ2-3, with D hard to call. The length of the CDR3 is 13 residues. V dropped 4 bases and J dropped 2 bases, with 6 bases sitting between them. Germline-derived CDR1 and CDR2 are KGHDR and SFDVKD. CDR3 sequence (DNA): TGTGCCACCAGTGACCCCCCCACAGATACGCAGTATTTT. Its translation is CATSDPPTDTQYF.

The chain combines TRBV20-1 with TRBJ1-2; 7 nucleotides align to TRBD1. With V trimmed by 4 bases and J by 4 bases, 6 bases remained unmatched. Per germline, CDR1 DFQATT and CDR2 SNEGSKA (reference sequence). CDR3 length: 13 amino acids. The CDR3 spells CSAIDRAGYGYTF. The CDR3 nucleotides read TGCAGTGCTATTGACAGGGCCGGCTATGGCTACACCTTC.

Written as DNA, the CDR3 is TGTGCCAGCAGTTTATCCGGGGGCTCTGGAAACACCATATATTTT. Its protein product is CASSLSGGSGNTIYF. The chain couples TRBV28 to TRBJ1-3; weak D call: TRBD1 (5 bases). Between the trimmed V and J ends, which lost 1 base and 0 bases, there was a span of 7 bases. The CDR3 covers 15 residues. Germline assignment: CDR1 MDHEN and CDR2 SYDVKM.

This chain uses TRBV27 with TRBJ1-4; maybe TRBD1 (6 bases). The V and J ends lost 0 bases and 7 bases respectively, with 12 bases between them. CDR3 length equals 15 residues. The germline gives CDR1 MNHEY, CDR2 SMNVEV (reference sequence). Here the CDR3 DNA reads TGTGCCAGCAGTTTATCGTGGGGGGCCAGTGAAAAACTGTTTTTT. Protein: CASSLSWGASEKLFF. Variable domain in full (rest from reference TRBV27 and TRBJ1-4): EAQVTQNPRYLITVTGKKLTVTCSQNMNHEYMSWYRQDPGLGLRQIYYSMNVEVTDKGDVPEGYKVSRKEKRNFPLILESPSPNQTSLYFCASSLSWGASEKLFFGSGTQLSVL.

The rearrangement links TRBV11-2 to TRBJ2-5; no reliable D call. The CDR3 is 13 amino acids. CDR1 is SGHAT, CDR2 FQNNGV, per germline. V lost 0 bases and J 4 bases, leaving 6 bases between the germline ends. The CDR3 bases are TGTGCCAGCAGCTTAGAGAGATCAGAGACCCAGTACTTC. Residues: CASSLERSETQYF.

This sequence joins TRBV7-3 and TRBJ1-6, with D possibly TRBD1 on 5 matching bases. Germline V lookup: CDR1 SGHTA, CDR2 FQGTGA. With 3 bases removed from V and 1 base from J, the gap between germline ends came to 7 bases. The CDR3 has 15 amino acids. In nucleotides, the CDR3 is TGTGCCAGCAGCTTTGGGGGATCCTATAATTCACCCCTCCACTTT. This codes for CASSFGGSYNSPLHF.

The V gene is TRBV5-4, the J gene TRBJ2-5, with 8 nucleotides matching TRBD2. This CDR3 spans 16 amino acids. The germline V gene encodes CDR1 SGHNT and CDR2 YYREEE (reference sequence). Trimming at V came to 4 bases and at J to 2 bases, leaving 10 bases not matched to a gene. This chain's CDR3 is CASSPPAGVEQETQYF. The CDR3 DNA is TGTGCCAGCAGCCCACCAGCGGGAGTGGAACAAGAGACCCAGTACTTC.

The V and J genes are TRBV2 and TRBJ2-3; 9 nucleotides align to TRBD2. V shed 6 bases, J shed 8 bases, and the junction held 15 bases outside the gene matches. The CDR3 contains 16 residues. Germline V lookup: CDR1 SNHLY, CDR2 FYNNEI. The CDR3 DNA sequence: TGTGCCAGCAGCCCAGCCGGGACTAGCAACTTGGGTACGCAGTATTTT. This translates into CASSPAGTSNLGTQYF.

V gene TRBV7-7 combines with J gene TRBJ2-5, with 12 bases lining up with TRBD2. V shed 4 bases, J shed 1 base, and the junction held 4 bases outside the gene matches. Germline CDR1 is SSHAT and CDR2 is FNYEAQ (reference sequence). There are 16 residues in the CDR3. The chain's CDR3 is CASSSGTSGLQETQYF. The CDR3 DNA sequence: TGTGCCAGCAGCTCGGGGACTAGCGGGCTCCAAGAGACCCAGTACTTC.

The chain uses TRBV28 and TRBJ1-1; 8 nucleotides align to TRBD1. Germline V lookup: CDR1 MDHEN, CDR2 SYDVKM. The CDR3 has 16 amino acids. V trimming: 2 bases; J trimming: 1 base; junction bases outside the gene matches: 6. The CDR3 DNA follows: TGTGCCAGCAGTTTAGGACAGGGTAGACCGAACACTGAAGCTTTCTTT. Translated: CASSLGQGRPNTEAFF.

Only one count was recorded for this clone. The chain joins TRBV5-1 to TRBJ2-1; 10 bases map to TRBD2. CDR1 is SGHRS, CDR2 YFSETQ, per germline. Trimming removed 3 bases from V and 4 bases from J; junction bases left unmatched: 10. CDR3 length equals 17 residues. This chain's CDR3 is CASSSNYGLAVYNEQFF. For the CDR3, the DNA is TGCGCCAGCAGCTCGAATTACGGACTAGCGGTATACAATGAGCAGTTCTTC.

The chain couples TRBV24-1 to TRBJ1-1; D not certain. This CDR3 spans 13 amino acids. Trimming stripped 5 bases from V and 8 bases from J, with 14 bases between. Germline loops: CDR1 KGHDR, CDR2 SFDVKD. In nucleotides, the CDR3 is TGTGCCACCAGTGCCGTGGATGCTCGGGAAGCTTTCTTT. Its protein product is CATSAVDAREAFF.

This rearrangement joins TRBV19 to TRBJ1-3; tentative D call: TRBD1 (6 bases). V was trimmed by 4 bases and J by 4 bases, leaving 14 bases between them. The germline V gene encodes CDR1 LNHDA and CDR2 SQIVND (reference sequence). The CDR3 has 15 residues. The CDR3 DNA is TGTGCCAGTAGTAGAGAGGGGACACGCGGAAACACCATATATTTT. Translating gives CASSREGTRGNTIYF. The full variable domain, its missing parts supplied by reference TRBV19 and TRBJ1-3, is DGGITQSPKYLFRKEGQNVTLSCEQNLNHDAMYWYRQDPGQGLRLIYYSQIVNDFQKGDIAEGYSVSREKKESFPLTVTSAQKNPTAFYLCASSREGTRGNTIYFGEGSWLTVV.

The gene calls are TRBV28 and TRBJ2-2; TRBD2 might be the D (5 bases). Trimming left V 4 bases short and J 1 base short, with 16 bases between. CDR1 is MDHEN, CDR2 SYDVKM, per germline. The CDR3 contains 17 residues. The CDR3 nucleotides are TGTGCCAGCAGTTCCCCAAGTGGGAGAGAGAACACCGGGGAGCTGTTTTTT. It translates to CASSSPSGRENTGELFF. The full variable domain, completed using reference TRBV28 and TRBJ2-2, is DVKVTQSSRYLVKRTGEKVFLECVQDMDHENMFWYRQDPGLGLRLIYFSYDVKMKEKGDIPEGYSVSREKKERFSLILESASTNQTSMYLCASSSPSGRENTGELFFGEGSRLTVL.

V is TRBV27 and J is TRBJ1-5, with D possibly TRBD1 on 5 matching bases. Trimming cost V 6 bases and J 4 bases, with 10 bases left between them. Germline V lookup: CDR1 MNHEY, CDR2 SMNVEV (reference sequence). The CDR3 has 13 amino acids. This chain's CDR3 is CASRTGRNQPQHF. CDR3 DNA sequence: TGTGCCAGCAGAACGGGGCGTAATCAGCCCCAGCATTTT.

The rearrangement uses TRBV6-5 and TRBJ2-7, with 11 bases lining up with TRBD2. CDR3 length: 15 residues. J gave up 0 bases and V 6 bases, and 4 bases lay outside the gene matches. Germline lookup yields CDR1 MNHEY and CDR2 SVGAGI. CDR3 DNA: TGTGCCAGCAGGCCTAGCGGGGGGAGCTCCTACGAGCAGTACTTC. It yields the protein CASRPSGGSSYEQYF.

The chain combines TRBV20-1 with TRBJ1-1, with D unresolved. CDR1 and CDR2 (germline): DFQATT, SNEGSKA (reference sequence). The CDR3 is 11 residues long. V shed 7 bases and J shed 1 base, with 7 bases lying between them. The CDR3 here is CSVERNTEAFF. Here the CDR3 DNA reads TGCAGTGTGGAACGGAACACTGAAGCTTTCTTT.